These 8 T cell receptor beta chains were all obtained from the same sample, sequenced in a study of cytomegalovirus exposure and HLA in healthy donors. Clones were sequenced by immunoSEQ multiplex PCR, and TCRdb holds only the in-frame ones, with some missing. The sample gives around 70,000 clones, 90% to 95% of which show up once; 2.5% to 3.5% is in the top ten. The material sequenced was PBMCs. Source of these receptors: a man between 18 and 35 years old in good health and CMV-seronegative.

The chain links TRBV7-9 to TRBJ2-5; 8 positions agree with TRBD2. CDR1 SEHNR and CDR2 FQNEAQ come from the germline V gene (reference sequence). With V trimmed by 1 base and J by 1 base, 2 bases remained unmatched. This CDR3 is built from 15 residues. DNA of the CDR3: TGTGCCAGCAGCTTAGTGGCGGGAGGCCAAGAGACCCAGTACTTC. This encodes CASSLVAGGQETQYF.

Details on this clone: One end of the junction varies from germline; a read error may be responsible. CDR3 nucleotides: TGTACCAGCGGTTGGGGACAGGGGATAAACACTGAAGCTTTCTTT. It codes for CTSGWGQGINTEAFF. This chain joins TRBV5-6 and TRBJ1-1, with TRBD1 matching 10 bases. The CDR3 sequence is 15 residues long. The germline V gene encodes CDR1 SGHDT and CDR2 YYEEEE.

The chain couples TRBV11-2 to TRBJ2-7; 9 nucleotides line up with TRBD1. V lost 5 bases to trimming and J lost 2 bases; unmatched junction nucleotides: 7. The CDR3 has 15 residues. Per germline, CDR1 SGHAT and CDR2 FQNNGV. CDR3 region: CASSMTGTGTYEQYF. CDR3 nucleotides: TGTGCCAGCAGCATGACCGGGACAGGGACCTACGAGCAGTACTTC. Full variable domain (outside the CDR3, taken from reference TRBV11-2 and TRBJ2-7): EAGVAQSPRYKIIEKRQSVAFWCNPISGHATLYWYQQILGQGPKLLIQFQNNGVVDDSQLPKDRFSAERLKGVDSTLKIQPAKLEDSAVYLCASSMTGTGTYEQYFGPGTRLTVT.

The chain is built from TRBV19 and TRBJ2-2, with D tentatively TRBD1 (5 bases). This CDR3 has 16 residues. Germline V gene data show CDR1 as LNHDA and CDR2 as SQIVND (reference sequence). V was shortened by 7 bases and J by 0 bases, with 15 bases between the two germline ends. CDR3 bases: TGTGCCAGTACAAAAATAGGGGATTCGAACACCGGGGAGCTGTTTTTT. It encodes CASTKIGDSNTGELFF.

The chain joins TRBV5-1 to TRBJ2-2; possible D gene TRBD1, 6 bases. This CDR3 region has 15 residues. Germline V gene sequence: CDR1 SGHRS, CDR2 YFSETQ. V was cut by 6 bases and J by 2 bases, with 14 bases left in between. The CDR3 protein is CASTVDRSNTGELFF. In DNA, the CDR3 is TGCGCCAGCACCGTCGACAGGAGCAACACCGGGGAGCTGTTTTTT.

The chain joins TRBV7-2 to TRBJ2-1; 9 bases agree with TRBD2. CDR3 length: 15 amino acids. V lost 1 base and J lost 6; bases outside the gene matches: 4. From germline, CDR1 is SGHTA and CDR2 FQGNSA. The CDR3, as DNA: TGTGCCAGCAGCTTAGTGCGGGGGGGGAGCAATGAGCAGTTCTTC. Amino acids: CASSLVRGGSNEQFF.

The chain uses TRBV28 and TRBJ1-5, with D perhaps matching TRBD1 (5 bases). The germline V gene has CDR1 MDHEN and CDR2 SYDVKM. This CDR3 is built from 12 residues. V was pared by 7 bases and J by 7 bases, with 11 bases between. The CDR3 bases are TGTGCCAGCAAGCAACAGGCGCAGCCCCAGCATTTT. Its protein product is CASKQQAQPQHF. Full variable domain (outside the CDR3, taken from reference TRBV28 and TRBJ1-5): DVKVTQSSRYLVKRTGEKVFLECVQDMDHENMFWYRQDPGLGLRLIYFSYDVKMKEKGDIPEGYSVSREKKERFSLILESASTNQTSMYLCASKQQAQPQHFGDGTRLSIL.

The chain is built from TRBV28 and TRBJ2-7, with TRBD2 matching 7 bases. Trimming cost V 10 bases and J 6 bases; bases outside gene matches: 9. The CDR3 spans 12 residues. Germline CDR1 MDHEN, CDR2 SYDVKM. The CDR3 DNA follows: TGTGCCACGGGGGGTGCTTACGGCGAGCAGTACTTC. It is translated as CATGGAYGEQYF.